This entry lists 30 T cell receptor beta chains sequenced from one sample in a study of response to subunit inactivated influenza vaccine. TCRdb processed the RT-PCR reads anew with MiXCR; each CDR3 protein has one entry. The sample contains around 250,000 distinct CDR3 sequences, 9% to 15% of which appear only once. The source material was non-naive T cells sorted from PBMCs, sampled 14 to 15 days before vaccination. These receptors all stem from a man aged 50 or older who received an inactivated influenza vaccine.

The genes are TRBV2 and TRBJ1-1; TRBD1 matches at 8 bases. Germline values: CDR1 SNHLY, CDR2 FYNNEI. Germline trimming cut 4 bases from V and 1 base from J; bases unmatched to any gene: 2. The length of the CDR3 is 14 residues. The CDR3 nucleotides are TGTGCCAGCAGTGGGGACAGGACGAACACTGAAGCTTTCTTT. Its protein product is CASSGDRTNTEAFF.

This clonotype has at least ten counts. The chain recombines TRBV4-1 with TRBJ2-5, with 11 nucleotides matching TRBD1. With 4 bases clipped from V and 2 bases from J, the junction kept 9 bases outside the gene matches. CDR1 is MGHRA, CDR2 YSYEKL, per germline. The CDR3 has 17 amino acids. CDR3 nucleotide sequence: TGCGCCAGCAGCCCCCGAACCCGGGACAGGGGGCAAGAGACCCAGTACTTC. It encodes CASSPRTRDRGQETQYF.

V gene TRBV20-1 combines with J gene TRBJ2-1; 9 nucleotides match TRBD1. This CDR3 has 12 residues. V lost 7 bases and J lost 9; bases outside the gene matches: 7. Germline-derived CDR1 and CDR2 are DFQATT and SNEGSKA (reference sequence). For the CDR3, the DNA is TGCAGTGTCGGACAGGGGAGTCGTGAGCAGTTCTTC. Its protein is CSVGQGSREQFF.

This chain uses TRBV7-2 with TRBJ2-7; a weak D match, TRBD2 (6 bases). The germline V and J ends were trimmed by 5 bases and 3 bases, with 14 bases remaining between them. CDR1 and CDR2 (germline): SGHTA, FQGNSA. The CDR3 is 14 residues long. The CDR3 is CASSSGLGYYEQYF. The CDR3 DNA follows: TGTGCCAGCAGCAGCGGGCTCGGTTACTACGAGCAGTACTTC. Full variable domain (remainder filled in from reference TRBV7-2 and TRBJ2-7): GAGVSQSPSNKVTEKGKDVELRCDPISGHTALYWYRQSLGQGLEFLIYFQGNSAPDKSGLPSDRFSAERTGGSVSTLTIQRTQQEDSAVYLCASSSGLGYYEQYFGPGTRLTVT.

This clonotype occurred a few times. J is TRBJ2-3 and V is TRBV5-1; D is possibly TRBD2 (5 bases). The CDR3 extends over 12 amino acids. CDR1 and CDR2 from the germline V gene are SGHRS and YFSETQ. V lost 7 bases and J lost 0, with 6 bases in between. CDR3 loop: CASRTSTDTQYF. In nucleotides, the CDR3 is TGCGCCAGCCGGACTAGCACAGATACGCAGTATTTT.

This clonotype showed up just a few times. The chain recombines TRBV12-3 or TRBV12-4 with TRBJ2-1; D may be TRBD2 (6 bases). This CDR3 region has 14 residues. Trimming shortened V by 5 bases and J by 7 bases, and 15 bases separated the two germline ends. The CDR3 nucleotides read TGTGCCAGCAGTCCCGGCCTAGCGCCTAATGAGCAGTTCTTC. Translation gives CASSPGLAPNEQFF.

This clonotype occurred many times. The chain is built from TRBV7-2 and TRBJ2-7; D is unresolved. Germline V CDR1 and CDR2: SGHTA, FQGNSA. The CDR3 consists of 11 residues. Between the trimmed V and J ends, which lost 5 bases and 0 bases, there was a span of 2 bases. The CDR3 bases are TGTGCCAGCAGCACCTCCTACGAGCAGTACTTC. Translated, it gives CASSTSYEQYF.

For this clonotype: This could be a read error, since a much larger clone is one nucleotide away. This sequence joins TRBV6-1 and TRBJ1-2; weak D call: TRBD1 (5 bases). This CDR3 is 15 amino acids long. CDR1 and CDR2 (germline): MNHNS, SASEGT. In nucleotides, the CDR3 is TGTGCCAGCAGTACCACGGTCAGGGCCCTCAATGGGTACACCTTC. It yields the protein CASSTTVRALNGYTF.

This clonotype showed up just a few times. The chain combines TRBV6-4 with TRBJ2-1, with TRBD2 matching 9 bases. The CDR3 length is 15 residues. Germline CDR1 reads MRHNA; CDR2 reads SNTAGT. V was pared by 3 bases and J by 7 bases, with 7 bases of the junction left unmatched. The CDR3 nucleotides read TGTGCCAGCAGTGAGGCCGGACTAGCGCTGAATGAGCAGTTCTTC. It encodes CASSEAGLALNEQFF.

This chain uses TRBV11-1 with TRBJ2-4; TRBD2 is a possible D gene (5 bases). The germline V gene has CDR1 SGHAT and CDR2 FQDESV (reference sequence). Trimming took 1 base from V and 3 from J, leaving 7 bases between them. CDR3 length: 14 residues. CDR3 residues: CASSLGAVKNIQYF. CDR3 DNA sequence: TGTGCCAGCAGCTTAGGAGCGGTCAAAAACATTCAGTACTTC. The variable domain in full, with the rest retrieved from reference TRBV11-1 and TRBJ2-4, is EAEVAQSPRYKITEKSQAVAFWCDPISGHATLYWYRQILGQGPELLVQFQDESVVDDSQLPKDRFSAERLKGVDSTLKIQPAELGDSAMYLCASSLGAVKNIQYFGAGTRLSVL.

This clonotype was detected ten times or more. The gene calls are TRBV7-9 and TRBJ2-3; D is perhaps TRBD1 (5 bases). With 5 bases removed from V and 2 bases from J, the gap between germline ends came to 14 bases. Germline V gene sequence: CDR1 SEHNR, CDR2 FQNEAQ (reference sequence). The CDR3 is 15 amino acids. CDR3 coding DNA: TGTGCCAGCAGCGTGAAGCAGGGCTCCACAGATACGCAGTATTTT. The encoded protein is CASSVKQGSTDTQYF.

At least ten counts were recorded for this clonotype. The chain carries TRBV24-1 and TRBJ1-2; weak D call: TRBD1 (6 bases). The CDR3 is 16 amino acids. The V gene's germline CDR1 is KGHDR and CDR2 SFDVKD. The V end was cut by 4 bases, the J end by 4 bases, with 18 bases between. This chain's CDR3 is CATSDSRQAPTYGYTF. The CDR3 DNA sequence: TGTGCCACCAGTGACTCCCGACAGGCACCCACCTATGGCTACACCTTC.

The chain links TRBV15 to TRBJ1-3, with D perhaps TRBD1 (5 bases). The V gene's germline CDR1 is LNHNV and CDR2 YYDKDF (reference sequence). V lost 1 base and J 4 bases, leaving 5 bases between the germline ends. This CDR3 has 13 residues. The CDR3 region is CATSRGQGNTIYF. CDR3 nucleotides: TGTGCCACCAGCAGAGGACAGGGAAACACCATATATTTT.

This clonotype is medium-sized (0.01 to 0.1%) by share. The J gene is TRBJ1-2, the V gene TRBV29-1, with D perhaps TRBD1 (6 bases). Germline V CDR1 and CDR2: SQVTM, ANQGSEA. V was shortened by 3 bases and J by 6 bases, with 14 bases between the two germline ends. There are 13 residues in the CDR3. CDR3 in amino acids: CSVDGGEGHGYTF. CDR3 nucleotides: TGCAGCGTTGATGGGGGCGAGGGGCATGGCTACACCTTC.

This chain joins TRBV6-1 and TRBJ2-4; TRBD1 matches at 9 bases. The CDR3 contains 16 residues. Germline values: CDR1 MNHNS, CDR2 SASEGT. Losses at the gene ends were 5 bases for V and 0 bases for J; bases not matched to a gene: 5. The CDR3 reads CASSHDRGIAKNIQYF. Written as DNA, the CDR3 is TGTGCCAGCAGTCATGACAGGGGGATAGCCAAAAACATTCAGTACTTC.

The chain couples TRBV30 to TRBJ2-7; 9 bases align to TRBD1. The germline CDR1 and CDR2 sequences are GTSNPN and SVGIG (reference sequence). The ends lost 3 bases at V and 7 bases at J; junction bases unmatched: 13. The CDR3 covers 15 residues. CDR3 nucleotide sequence: TGTGCCTGGAGCCGGACAGGGGCGTCGTCCAGGGAGCAGTACTTC. This sequence encodes CAWSRTGASSREQYF.

This clonotype was counted ten times or more. The chain recombines TRBV5-1 with TRBJ1-1; D is unclear. Germline-derived CDR1 and CDR2 are SGHRS and YFSETQ. Between the trimmed V and J ends, which lost 0 bases and 5 bases, there was a span of 5 bases. The CDR3 consists of 12 residues. As DNA, the CDR3 is TGCGCCAGCAGCTTGGTTGATACTGAAGCTTTCTTT. Translation: CASSLVDTEAFF.

This clonotype was seen only a few times. The rearrangement joins TRBV30 to TRBJ2-1; D gene uncertain. Trimming pared 0 bases from V and 2 bases from J, leaving 5 bases between. Germline assignment: CDR1 GTSNPN and CDR2 SVGIG (reference sequence). The CDR3 extends over 13 amino acids. The CDR3 DNA sequence: TGTGCCTGGAGTGTACTTGCCTACAATGAGCAGTTCTTC. This codes for CAWSVLAYNEQFF.

This clonotype was picked up a small number of times. The chain employs TRBV20-1 and TRBJ2-7; D perhaps matches TRBD2 (6 bases). The CDR3 extends over 16 amino acids. The V end lost 3 bases, the J end lost 6 bases, and 24 bases lay between the germline ends. Per the germline V gene, CDR1 is DFQATT and CDR2 is SNEGSKA (reference sequence). This chain's CDR3 is CSARGVERRGTGEQYF. CDR3 bases: TGCAGTGCTAGGGGGGTCGAAAGGAGGGGTACGGGCGAGCAGTACTTC.

This clonotype showed up just a few times. The chain links TRBV6-2 or TRBV6-3 to TRBJ2-7; possible D gene TRBD2, 5 bases. Germline V gene sequence: CDR1 MNHEY, CDR2 SVGEGT. This CDR3 contains 15 residues. Trimming removed 5 bases at V and 1 base at J, with 15 bases between. CDR3 loop: CASSRPGTHSYEQYF. CDR3 sequence (DNA): TGTGCCAGCAGTCGACCGGGAACCCATTCCTACGAGCAGTACTTC.

This clonotype was counted a few times. This chain uses TRBV4-1 with TRBJ2-5, with 10 bases identical to TRBD2. Germline-derived CDR1 and CDR2 are MGHRA and YSYEKL. The J segment lost 0 bases and the V segment lost 4 bases, leaving 5 bases of the junction unmatched. CDR3 length: 16 amino acids. As DNA, the CDR3 is TGCGCCAGCAGCCCCGAGCGGGGGGGATACCAAGAGACCCAGTACTTC. Amino acid sequence: CASSPERGGYQETQYF.

The chain has TRBV5-1 and TRBJ1-1; D is unresolved. The CDR3 has 13 amino acids. Trimming cost V 6 bases and J 1 base, with 10 bases left between them. CDR1 and CDR2 (germline): SGHRS, YFSETQ. The CDR3 region is CASKLSENTEAFF. CDR3 DNA sequence: TGCGCCAGCAAGCTGTCAGAGAACACTGAAGCTTTCTTT.

This chain joins TRBV27 and TRBJ1-1; possibly TRBD1 for D (6 bases). Germline CDR1 is MNHEY and CDR2 is SMNVEV (reference sequence). The CDR3 sequence is 14 residues long. V lost 6 bases to trimming and J lost 0 bases, with 11 bases between them. The CDR3 nucleotides read TGTGCCAGCAGGAGGGACACCATGAACACTGAAGCTTTCTTT. This gives the protein CASRRDTMNTEAFF.

The chain uses TRBV6-1 and TRBJ2-1; TRBD1 aligns across 10 bases. With 5 bases clipped from V and 7 bases from J, the junction kept 8 bases outside the gene matches. The germline V gene has CDR1 MNHNS and CDR2 SASEGT. CDR3 length: 15 amino acids. Here the CDR3 DNA reads TGTGCCAGCAGTATCCACTGGACAGGGGGTAATGAGCAGTTCTTC. It yields the protein CASSIHWTGGNEQFF.

This rearrangement joins TRBV5-1 to TRBJ2-6, with 8 bases that match TRBD1. The V and J ends lost 0 bases and 0 bases, in that order; junction bases with no gene match: 5. This CDR3 is built from 18 residues. From germline, CDR1 is SGHRS and CDR2 YFSETQ. The CDR3 spells CASSLGDRGFSGANVLTF. In DNA, the CDR3 is TGCGCCAGCAGCTTGGGAGACAGGGGTTTCTCTGGGGCCAACGTCCTGACTTTC. Supplemented by reference TRBV5-1 and TRBJ2-6, the full variable domain reads KAGVTQTPRYLIKTRGQQVTLSCSPISGHRSVSWYQQTPGQGLQFLFEYFSETQRNKGNFPGRFSGRQFSNSRSEMNVSTLELGDSALYLCASSLGDRGFSGANVLTFGAGSRLTVL.

In its sample, this clonotype was seen a few times. V is TRBV4-3 and J is TRBJ2-7; D uncertain. Germline V gives CDR1 LGHNA, CDR2 YSLEER. The V end was cut by 1 base, the J end by 3 bases, with 13 bases between. The CDR3 runs 15 residues. CDR3 coding DNA: TGCGCCAGCAGCCAAGTCTATGGCAGGTACTACGAGCAGTACTTC. Its protein product is CASSQVYGRYYEQYF.

This clonotype was observed a handful of times. V usage is TRBV6-1 and J usage is TRBJ2-7; D could derive from TRBD1 or TRBD2 (5 bases each). Germline V gene data show CDR1 as MNHNS and CDR2 as SASEGT. The CDR3 loop spans 15 amino acids. The V and J ends lost 1 base and 0 bases respectively, with 10 bases between them. This chain's CDR3 is CASSEVRDGSYEQYF. The CDR3 region has the DNA TGTGCCAGCAGTGAAGTCCGGGACGGCTCCTACGAGCAGTACTTC.

The chain joins TRBV5-5 to TRBJ1-2; D call uncertain. V lost 7 bases, J lost 0 bases, and 10 bases lay in between. CDR1 and CDR2 (germline): SGHKS, YYEKEE (reference sequence). The CDR3 contains 13 residues. CDR3: CASQRSTNYGYTF. Written as DNA, the CDR3 is TGTGCCAGCCAGCGGTCAACTAACTATGGCTACACCTTC.

CDR3 in DNA: TGTGCCAGCAGCCAAGATGCTAGGGGTTGGACTGGAAACACCATATATTTT. This sequence encodes CASSQDARGWTGNTIYF. The chain carries TRBV4-2 and TRBJ1-3; possibly TRBD1 for D (5 bases). This CDR3 comprises 17 residues. The V end was cut by 0 bases, the J end by 2 bases, with 14 bases between. Germline CDR1 reads LGHNA; CDR2 reads YNFKEQ.

CDR3 sequence reads: CASSYTFSVGSTQYF. CDR3 bases: TGTGCCAGCAGCTACACATTTAGTGTGGGTTCGACCCAGTACTTC. The chain is built from TRBV7-2 and TRBJ2-5; D is ambiguous. The V and J ends lost 4 bases and 7 bases respectively, with 19 bases between them. Looked up from germline, CDR1 is SGHTA and CDR2 is FQGNSA. The CDR3 is 15 residues long.